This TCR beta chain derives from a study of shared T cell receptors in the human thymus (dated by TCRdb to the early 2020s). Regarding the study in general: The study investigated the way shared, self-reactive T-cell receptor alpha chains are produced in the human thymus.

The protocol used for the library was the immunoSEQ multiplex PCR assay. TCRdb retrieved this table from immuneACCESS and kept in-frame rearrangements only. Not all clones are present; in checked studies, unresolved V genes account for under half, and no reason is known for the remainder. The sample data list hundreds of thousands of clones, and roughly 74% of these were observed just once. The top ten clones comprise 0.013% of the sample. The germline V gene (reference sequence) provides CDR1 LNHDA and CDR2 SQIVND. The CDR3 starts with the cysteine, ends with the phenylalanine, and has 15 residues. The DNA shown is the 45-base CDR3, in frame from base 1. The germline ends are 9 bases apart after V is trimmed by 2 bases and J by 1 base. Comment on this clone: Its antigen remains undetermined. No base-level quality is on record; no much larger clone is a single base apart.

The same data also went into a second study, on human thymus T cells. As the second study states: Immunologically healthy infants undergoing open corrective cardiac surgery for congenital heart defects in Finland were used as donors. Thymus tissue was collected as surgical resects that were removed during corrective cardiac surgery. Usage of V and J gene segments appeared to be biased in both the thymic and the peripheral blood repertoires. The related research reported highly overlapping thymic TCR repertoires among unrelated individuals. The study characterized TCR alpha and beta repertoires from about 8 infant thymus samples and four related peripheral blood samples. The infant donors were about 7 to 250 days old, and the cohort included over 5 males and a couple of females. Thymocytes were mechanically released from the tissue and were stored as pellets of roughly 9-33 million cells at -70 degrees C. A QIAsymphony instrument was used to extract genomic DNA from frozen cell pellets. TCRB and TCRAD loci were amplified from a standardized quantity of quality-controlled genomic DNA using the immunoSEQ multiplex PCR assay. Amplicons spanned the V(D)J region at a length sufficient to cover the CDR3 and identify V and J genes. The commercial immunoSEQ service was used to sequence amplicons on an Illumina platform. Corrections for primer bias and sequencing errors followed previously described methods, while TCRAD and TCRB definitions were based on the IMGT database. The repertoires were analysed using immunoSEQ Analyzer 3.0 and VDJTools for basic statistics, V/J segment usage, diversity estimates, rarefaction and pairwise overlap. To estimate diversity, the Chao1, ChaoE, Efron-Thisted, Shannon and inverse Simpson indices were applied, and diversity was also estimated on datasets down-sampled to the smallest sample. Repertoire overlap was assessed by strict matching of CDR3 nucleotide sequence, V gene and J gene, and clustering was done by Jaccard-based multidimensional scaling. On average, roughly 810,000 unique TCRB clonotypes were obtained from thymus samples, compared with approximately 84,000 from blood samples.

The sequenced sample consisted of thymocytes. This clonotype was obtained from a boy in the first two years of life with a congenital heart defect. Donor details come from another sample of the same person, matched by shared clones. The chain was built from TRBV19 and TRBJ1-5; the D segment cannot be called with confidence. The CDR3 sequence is CASSIKGGSNQPQHF. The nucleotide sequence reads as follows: TGTGCCAGTAGTATAAAGGGAGGGAGCAATCAGCCCCAGCATTTT.